This T cell receptor beta chain was identified during a study of blood T cell repertoires in COVID-19. In the study overall: Sources were T cells, B-cell-depleted T cells, or PBMCs; the material itself was cDNA or gDNA.

This table comes from immunoSEQ multiplex PCR, and its TCRdb copy is limited to in-frame clones, with some not included. The sample includes roughly 230,000 clones, approximately 84% of them seen just once. Deletions cut 2 bases from V and 1 base from J, with 17 bases between. Germline lookup yields CDR1 MRHNA and CDR2 SNTAGT. This CDR3 has 17 amino acids. V and J are TRBV6-4 and TRBJ1-1, with D unresolved. The specimen sequenced was peripheral blood. The receptor was isolated from a man aged 35-49 years with acute or convalescent COVID-19. DNA of the CDR3: TGTGCCAGCAGTGACCCCCTTAATGACACCAAGAACACTGAAGCTTTCTTT. It is translated as CASSDPLNDTKNTEAFF.